Shown below are 30 T cell receptor beta chains from a single sample sequenced in a study of cytomegalovirus exposure and HLA in healthy donors. 60 Vbeta and 13 Jbeta primers were used in PCR. Only in-frame clones appear in the TCRdb table, and some are missing; sequencing was by immunoSEQ multiplex PCR. The repertoire has 120,000 or so clones, approximately 75% of them found once; the top ten carry about 4%. Specimen: PBMCs. These receptors originate from a man aged 25 to 40 in good health and CMV-seronegative.

This chain uses TRBV6-1 with TRBJ1-2; D might be TRBD1 (5 bases). The CDR3 has 15 amino acids. V was cut by 2 bases and J by 2 bases, with 12 bases left in between. The germline V gene encodes CDR1 MNHNS and CDR2 SASEGT. The CDR3 nucleotides are TGTGCCAGCAGTGAACACACAGGCAGAAACTATGGCTACACCTTC. This translates into CASSEHTGRNYGYTF.

This rearrangement joins TRBV7-2 to TRBJ2-5; 15 nucleotides agree with TRBD2. The germline gives CDR1 SGHTA, CDR2 FQGNSA. There are 16 residues in the CDR3. V was clipped by 5 bases and J by 7 bases; unmatched bases: 8. CDR3: CASSLRTSGGVMTQYF. The DNA for the CDR3 is TGTGCCAGCAGCCTACGGACTAGCGGGGGGGTAATGACCCAGTACTTC.

This clone was recorded a few times. CDR3 sequence: CAISEKSGGRPDTQYF. CDR3 coding DNA: TGTGCCATCAGTGAGAAGAGCGGGGGCCGGCCAGATACGCAGTATTTT. The chain joins TRBV10-3 to TRBJ2-3; TRBD2 agrees at 8 bases. The trim removed 2 bases at V and 4 bases at J, leaving 8 bases unmatched. The CDR3 runs to 16 residues. Per germline, CDR1 ENHRY and CDR2 SYGVKD.

The CDR3 bases are TGTGCCAGCTCACCACGGGCTAGCGGGGTCCAAGAGACCCAGTACTTC. Residues: CASSPRASGVQETQYF. The rearrangement links TRBV18 to TRBJ2-5; 9 positions agree with TRBD2. CDR1 KGHSH and CDR2 LQKENI come from the germline V gene. Trimming cost V 1 base and J 1 base; bases outside gene matches: 4. The CDR3 loop spans 16 amino acids.

V usage is TRBV7-2 and J usage is TRBJ2-7; D possibly corresponds to TRBD2 (7 bases). Germline V gives CDR1 SGHTA, CDR2 FQGNSA. Trimming removed 5 bases at V and 1 base at J, with 21 bases between. This CDR3 is 17 amino acids long. CDR3 sequence: CASSPSAWEGGSYEQYF. CDR3 nucleotide sequence: TGTGCCAGCAGCCCCAGCGCCTGGGAGGGGGGGTCCTACGAGCAGTACTTC.

The chain uses TRBV28 and TRBJ2-1; TRBD1 agrees at 11 bases. Looked up from germline, CDR1 is MDHEN and CDR2 is SYDVKM. V gave up 4 bases and J gave up 4 bases; unmatched junction bases: 3. The CDR3 loop spans 15 amino acids. CDR3 amino acids: CASSWTGGRYNEQFF. For the CDR3, the DNA is TGTGCCAGCAGTTGGACAGGGGGCCGGTACAATGAGCAGTTCTTC.

V is TRBV28 and J is TRBJ2-7, with a possible D match to TRBD2 (7 bases). V lost 6 bases and J lost 3, with 18 bases in between. The V gene's germline CDR1 is MDHEN and CDR2 SYDVKM. The CDR3 spans 15 residues. This chain's CDR3 is CASRPIGGPYYEQYF. CDR3 bases: TGTGCCAGCAGACCCATCGGGGGGCCGTACTACGAGCAGTACTTC.

The chain links TRBV7-2 to TRBJ1-2, with a tentative D call TRBD1 (5 bases). The CDR3 covers 15 residues. Trimming took off 5 bases at V and 4 bases at J, with 17 bases between the two ends. From germline, CDR1 is SGHTA and CDR2 FQGNSA. This CDR3 is CASSPRGGVVYGYTF. The CDR3 coding sequence is TGTGCCAGCAGCCCTCGGGGGGGGGTGGTCTATGGCTACACCTTC.

The chain links TRBV6-1 to TRBJ1-3; weak D call: TRBD1 (5 bases). The CDR3 runs 17 residues. Per germline, CDR1 MNHNS and CDR2 SASEGT. Trimming took off 1 base at V and 4 bases at J, with 17 bases between the two ends. This CDR3 is CASSEEQPGFIGNTIYF. The CDR3 DNA sequence: TGTGCCAGCAGTGAAGAACAACCAGGGTTTATCGGAAACACCATATATTTT.

The J gene is TRBJ2-7, the V gene TRBV15; 9 nucleotides match TRBD1. CDR1 and CDR2 (germline): LNHNV, YYDKDF (reference sequence). This CDR3 has 16 residues. Trimming took 4 bases from V and 3 from J; bases not matched to a gene: 10. CDR3 in amino acids: CATSNLGQGTFYEQYF. As DNA, the CDR3 is TGTGCCACCAGCAACCTAGGACAGGGGACCTTCTACGAGCAGTACTTC.

CDR3 bases: TGTGCCAGCAGCCGGGACAGTTGGACCCTCCACTTT. It is translated as CASSRDSWTLHF. The chain couples TRBV5-4 to TRBJ1-6, with TRBD1 matching over 7 bases. Germline values: CDR1 SGHNT, CDR2 YYREEE (reference sequence). CDR3 size: 12 residues. Losses at the gene ends were 4 bases for V and 14 bases for J; bases not matched to a gene: 6.

A remark on this clone: One junction end does not reproduce the germline sequence, and a read error may be involved. The CDR3 loop is CASSLANNGELFF. DNA of the CDR3: TGTGCCAGCAGCTTAGCGAACAACGGGGAGCTGTTTTTT. The rearrangement uses TRBV7-6 and TRBJ2-2; D remains unclear. Germline loops: CDR1 SGHVS, CDR2 FNYEAQ. This CDR3 has 13 residues.

This chain links TRBV2 with TRBJ2-7; D perhaps matches TRBD1 (5 bases). The CDR3 totals 12 residues. CDR1 is SNHLY, CDR2 FYNNEI, per germline. V gave up 6 bases and J gave up 2 bases, with 8 bases separating them. CDR3: CASRTDTYEQYF. The CDR3 bases are TGTGCCAGCAGGACGGACACCTACGAGCAGTACTTC. Drawing the rest from reference TRBV2 and TRBJ2-7, the complete variable domain is EPEVTQTPSHQVTQMGQEVILRCVPISNHLYFYWYRQILGQKVEFLVSFYNNEISEKSEIFDDQFSVERPDGSNFTLKIRSTKLEDSAMYFCASRTDTYEQYFGPGTRLTVT.

J is TRBJ1-6 and V is TRBV7-3, with D unresolved. Germline V gives CDR1 SGHTA, CDR2 FQGTGA. Trimming shortened V by 7 bases and J by 6 bases, and 13 bases separated the two germline ends. This CDR3 is built from 14 residues. The CDR3 DNA sequence: TGTGCCAGCAACAACGCAGGTGGTAATTCACCCCTCCACTTT. This gives the protein CASNNAGGNSPLHF.

This chain uses TRBV27 with TRBJ1-4, with 7 nucleotides matching TRBD1. The CDR3 consists of 14 residues. Losses at the gene ends were 8 bases for V and 8 bases for J; bases not matched to a gene: 11. The germline V gene encodes CDR1 MNHEY and CDR2 SMNVEV (reference sequence). This CDR3 is CASGDQGGREKLFF. Here the CDR3 DNA reads TGTGCCAGCGGGGATCAGGGGGGACGAGAAAAACTGTTTTTT.

The sample holds a few counts of this clone. The CDR3 is CASSDQGQGYNEQFF. CDR3 DNA sequence: TGTGCCAGCAGTGACCAGGGACAGGGGTACAATGAGCAGTTCTTC. The V gene is TRBV6-1, the J gene TRBJ2-1, with TRBD1 matching over 10 bases. The germline CDR1 and CDR2 sequences are MNHNS and SASEGT. This CDR3 region has 15 residues. J gave up 4 bases and V 3 bases, and 3 bases lay outside the gene matches.

V usage is TRBV5-1 and J usage is TRBJ2-7, with D maybe TRBD2 (5 bases). Trimming removed 0 bases from V and 0 bases from J, with 10 bases in between. Germline CDR1 SGHRS, CDR2 YFSETQ. CDR3 length: 15 amino acids. CDR3 nucleotide sequence: TGCGCCAGCAGCTTGGGAGGGTCAGGCTCCTACGAGCAGTACTTC. This gives the protein CASSLGGSGSYEQYF.

The chain uses TRBV14 and TRBJ1-1, with TRBD1 matching 8 bases. CDR1 SGHDN and CDR2 FVKESK come from the germline V gene. The CDR3 has 15 residues. V dropped 4 bases and J dropped 1; count of bases not matched to a gene: 5. The CDR3 loop is CASSPGGIRNTEAFF. Here the CDR3 DNA reads TGTGCCAGCAGCCCAGGGGGCATCAGGAACACTGAAGCTTTCTTT.

This chain joins TRBV2 and TRBJ2-3; D not resolved. V lost 0 bases to trimming and J lost 6 bases, with 7 bases between them. Per germline, CDR1 SNHLY and CDR2 FYNNEI. CDR3 length: 13 residues. CDR3 coding DNA: TGTGCCAGCAGTGAAGCCCGCAGGGATACGCAGTATTTT. Amino acids: CASSEARRDTQYF.

The V gene is TRBV28, the J gene TRBJ1-2; 7 bases are shared with TRBD1. CDR1 is MDHEN and CDR2 is SYDVKM in the germline V gene. After removal of 2 bases from V and 5 bases from J, the junction contained 5 bases not matched to a gene. This CDR3 contains 14 residues. CDR3 in DNA: TGTGCCAGCAGTTTAGACAGGGATGTTTATGGCTACACCTTC. Protein: CASSLDRDVYGYTF.

This rearrangement joins TRBV5-4 to TRBJ1-2; tentative D call: TRBD1 (6 bases). CDR3 length: 12 amino acids. Germline loops: CDR1 SGHNT, CDR2 YYREEE (reference sequence). The V end lost 3 bases, the J end lost 4 bases, and 7 bases lay between the germline ends. DNA for the CDR3: TGTGCCAGCAGCTCGGACAGCTATGGCTACACCTTC. This encodes CASSSDSYGYTF.

J is TRBJ2-7 and V is TRBV14; D unresolved. Germline values: CDR1 SGHDN, CDR2 FVKESK. V was shortened by 2 bases and J by 2 bases, with 10 bases between the two germline ends. The CDR3 extends over 14 amino acids. The CDR3 coding sequence is TGTGCCAGCAGCCAATTTCACTATGCCTACGAGCAGTACTTC. This gives the protein CASSQFHYAYEQYF.

This clone showed up just a few times. This sequence joins TRBV5-1 and TRBJ2-3, with a weak D call TRBD2 (6 bases). Germline CDR1 and CDR2: SGHRS and YFSETQ. This CDR3 spans 14 amino acids. The ends were cut back, 5 bases at V and 5 bases at J, with 15 bases in the middle. The CDR3 region is CASSLAGFGDTQYF. The CDR3 region has the DNA TGCGCCAGCAGTCTGGCGGGGTTTGGAGATACGCAGTATTTT. Full variable domain (rest looked up from reference TRBV5-1 and TRBJ2-3): KAGVTQTPRYLIKTRGQQVTLSCSPISGHRSVSWYQQTPGQGLQFLFEYFSETQRNKGNFPGRFSGRQFSNSRSEMNVSTLELGDSALYLCASSLAGFGDTQYFGPGTRLTVL.

The chain joins TRBV7-2 to TRBJ1-1; D is possibly TRBD1 (5 bases). The length of the CDR3 is 14 residues. Germline V gives CDR1 SGHTA, CDR2 FQGNSA. The V gene lost 5 bases and the J gene lost 4 bases, with 14 bases spanning the gap. The CDR3 reads CASSVDSASTEAFF. In DNA form, the CDR3 reads TGTGCCAGCAGCGTCGACAGTGCTAGCACTGAAGCTTTCTTT. Filled out from reference TRBV7-2 and TRBJ1-1, the complete variable domain reads GAGVSQSPSNKVTEKGKDVELRCDPISGHTALYWYRQSLGQGLEFLIYFQGNSAPDKSGLPSDRFSAERTGGSVSTLTIQRTQQEDSAVYLCASSVDSASTEAFFGQGTRLTVV.

Regarding this clone: The sample has other DNA sequences that encode this CDR3 too. The chain links TRBV5-4 to TRBJ2-3; 11 nucleotides match TRBD2. The CDR3 totals 15 residues. CDR1 and CDR2 from the germline V gene are SGHNT and YYREEE (reference sequence). V lost 0 bases, J lost 4 bases, and 1 base stayed unmatched. CDR3 residues: CASSLVAGGPDTQYF. The CDR3 region has the DNA TGTGCCAGCAGCTTGGTAGCGGGGGGGCCAGATACGCAGTATTTT.

The gene calls are TRBV5-6 and TRBJ1-2, with a possible D match to TRBD1 (5 bases). Trimming cost V 2 bases and J 11 bases, with 22 bases left between them. The CDR3 sequence is 15 residues long. Germline assignment: CDR1 SGHDT and CDR2 YYEEEE. The CDR3 nucleotides read TGTGCCAGCAGCTTTTTCGGGGTCATCGGGACTCCTTACACCTTC. It is translated as CASSFFGVIGTPYTF. Full variable domain (rest looked up from reference TRBV5-6 and TRBJ1-2): DAGVTQSPTHLIKTRGQQVTLRCSPKSGHDTVSWYQQALGQGPQFIFQYYEEEERQRGNFPDRFSGHQFPNYSSELNVNALLLGDSALYLCASSFFGVIGTPYTFGSGTRLTVV.

V usage is TRBV7-2 and J usage is TRBJ2-3, with 9 nucleotides matching TRBD2. The CDR3 length is 15 residues. The ends lost 5 bases at V and 4 bases at J; junction bases unmatched: 7. Germline loops: CDR1 SGHTA, CDR2 FQGNSA. CDR3 in amino acids: CASSPVAGVSDTQYF. The CDR3 coding sequence is TGTGCCAGCAGCCCGGTAGCGGGGGTATCAGATACGCAGTATTTT.

The chain joins TRBV28 to TRBJ1-1; D unresolved. Germline CDR1 is MDHEN and CDR2 is SYDVKM. The CDR3 runs 11 residues. V was shortened by 2 bases and J by 10 bases, with 8 bases between the two germline ends. CDR3 sequence reads: CASSLRLAAFF. As DNA, the CDR3 is TGTGCCAGCAGTTTAAGGCTAGCAGCTTTCTTT.

The chain recombines TRBV6-5 with TRBJ1-2, with 8 bases matching TRBD1. Germline V gene sequence: CDR1 MNHEY, CDR2 SVGAGI. With V trimmed by 0 bases and J by 7 bases, 10 bases remained unmatched. The CDR3 contains 16 residues. CDR3 region: CASSYSHAGGFGGYTF. The CDR3 coding sequence is TGTGCCAGCAGTTACTCGCACGCAGGGGGCTTCGGTGGCTACACCTTC.

The genes are TRBV6-1 and TRBJ2-1; 11 bases agree with TRBD2. The CDR3 has 15 amino acids. Germline V gives CDR1 MNHNS, CDR2 SASEGT. The V and J ends lost 2 bases and 5 bases, in that order; junction bases with no gene match: 2. The CDR3 DNA follows: TGTGCCAGCAGTGAACGACTAGCGGGGAACAATGAGCAGTTCTTC. The encoded protein is CASSERLAGNNEQFF.